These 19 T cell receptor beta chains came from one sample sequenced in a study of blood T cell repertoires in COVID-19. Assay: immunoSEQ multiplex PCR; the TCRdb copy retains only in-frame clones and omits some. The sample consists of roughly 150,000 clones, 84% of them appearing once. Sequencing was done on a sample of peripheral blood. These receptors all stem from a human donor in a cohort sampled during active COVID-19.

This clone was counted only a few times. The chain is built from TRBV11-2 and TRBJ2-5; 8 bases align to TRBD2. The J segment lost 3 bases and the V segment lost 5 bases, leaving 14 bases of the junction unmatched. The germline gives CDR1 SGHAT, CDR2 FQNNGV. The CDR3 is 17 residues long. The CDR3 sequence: CASSPNRGGGRKETQYF. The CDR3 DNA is TGTGCCAGCAGCCCCAACCGGGGTGGCGGGAGGAAAGAGACCCAGTACTTC.

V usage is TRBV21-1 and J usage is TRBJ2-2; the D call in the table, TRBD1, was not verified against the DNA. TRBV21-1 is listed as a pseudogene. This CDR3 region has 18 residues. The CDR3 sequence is CASSNSKTGGFNTGELFF. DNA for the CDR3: TGTGCCAGCAGCAATAGCAAAACAGGGGGCTTTAACACCGGGGAGCTGTTTTTT.

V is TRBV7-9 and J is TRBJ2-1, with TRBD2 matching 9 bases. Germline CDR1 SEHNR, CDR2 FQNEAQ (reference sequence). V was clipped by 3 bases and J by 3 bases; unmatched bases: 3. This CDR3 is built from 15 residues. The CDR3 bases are TGTGCCAGCAGCTTCGCGGGAGGGGGCTACAATGAGCAGTTCTTC. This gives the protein CASSFAGGGYNEQFF.

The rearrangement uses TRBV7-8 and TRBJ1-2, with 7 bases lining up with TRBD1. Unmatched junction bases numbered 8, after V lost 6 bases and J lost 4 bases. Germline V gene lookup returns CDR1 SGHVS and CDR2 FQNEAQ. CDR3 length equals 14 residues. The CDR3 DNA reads TGTGCCAGCAGTCGTACAGGGGCGGGCTATGGCTACACCTTC. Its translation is CASSRTGAGYGYTF.

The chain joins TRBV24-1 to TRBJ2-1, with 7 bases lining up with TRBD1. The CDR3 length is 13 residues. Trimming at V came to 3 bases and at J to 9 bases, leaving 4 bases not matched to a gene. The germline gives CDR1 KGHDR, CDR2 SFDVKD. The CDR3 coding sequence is TGTGCCACCAGTGATCCAACAGGGGTTGAGCAGTTCTTC. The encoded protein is CATSDPTGVEQFF.

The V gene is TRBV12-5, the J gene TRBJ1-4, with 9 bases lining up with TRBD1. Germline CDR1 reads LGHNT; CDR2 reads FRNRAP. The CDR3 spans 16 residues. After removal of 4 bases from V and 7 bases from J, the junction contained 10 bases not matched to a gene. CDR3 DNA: TGTGCTAGTGGTTCCCCGAGGTGGGACAGGGTTGAAAAACTGTTTTTT. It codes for CASGSPRWDRVEKLFF.

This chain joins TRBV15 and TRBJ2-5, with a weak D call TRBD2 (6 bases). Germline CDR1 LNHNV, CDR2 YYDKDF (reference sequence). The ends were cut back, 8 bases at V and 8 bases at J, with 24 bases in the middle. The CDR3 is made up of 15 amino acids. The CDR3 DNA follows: TGTGCCACCCGAAATCCGGGAGTGCTGGGTGGAACCCAGTACTTC. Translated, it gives CATRNPGVLGGTQYF.

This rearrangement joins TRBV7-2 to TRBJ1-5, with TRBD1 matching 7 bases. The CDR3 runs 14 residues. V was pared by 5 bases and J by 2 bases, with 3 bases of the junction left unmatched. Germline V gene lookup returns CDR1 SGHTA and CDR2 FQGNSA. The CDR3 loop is CASSRDRGNQPQHF. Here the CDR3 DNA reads TGTGCCAGCAGCCGGGACAGAGGCAATCAGCCCCAGCATTTT. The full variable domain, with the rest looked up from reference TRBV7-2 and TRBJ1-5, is GAGVSQSPSNKVTEKGKDVELRCDPISGHTALYWYRQSLGQGLEFLIYFQGNSAPDKSGLPSDRFSAERTGGSVSTLTIQRTQQEDSAVYLCASSRDRGNQPQHFGDGTRLSIL.

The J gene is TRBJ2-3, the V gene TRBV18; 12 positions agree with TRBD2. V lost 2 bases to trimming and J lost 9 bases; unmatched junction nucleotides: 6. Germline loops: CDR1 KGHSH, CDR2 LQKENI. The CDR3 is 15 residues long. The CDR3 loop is CASSPGLAGRDTQYF. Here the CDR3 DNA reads TGTGCCAGCTCACCAGGACTAGCGGGACGCGACACGCAGTATTTT.

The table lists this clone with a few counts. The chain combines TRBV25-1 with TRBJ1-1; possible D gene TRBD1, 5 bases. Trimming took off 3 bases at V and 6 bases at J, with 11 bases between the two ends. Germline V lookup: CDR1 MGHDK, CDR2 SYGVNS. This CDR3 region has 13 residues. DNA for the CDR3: TGTGCCAGCAGTGAGGCAGGAGGGGCTGAAGCTTTCTTT. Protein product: CASSEAGGAEAFF.

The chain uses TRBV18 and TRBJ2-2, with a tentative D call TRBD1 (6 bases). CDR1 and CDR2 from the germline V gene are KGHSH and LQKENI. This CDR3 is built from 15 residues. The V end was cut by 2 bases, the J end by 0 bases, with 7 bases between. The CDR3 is CASSPTGSNTGELFF. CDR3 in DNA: TGTGCCAGCTCACCAACAGGGTCGAACACCGGGGAGCTGTTTTTT.

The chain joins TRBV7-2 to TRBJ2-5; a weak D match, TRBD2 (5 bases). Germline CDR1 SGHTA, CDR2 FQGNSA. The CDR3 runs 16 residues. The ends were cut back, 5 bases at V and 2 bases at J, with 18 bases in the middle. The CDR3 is CASSLSSSRGQETQYF. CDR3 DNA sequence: TGTGCCAGCAGCCTTAGCAGTAGCCGAGGGCAAGAGACCCAGTACTTC.

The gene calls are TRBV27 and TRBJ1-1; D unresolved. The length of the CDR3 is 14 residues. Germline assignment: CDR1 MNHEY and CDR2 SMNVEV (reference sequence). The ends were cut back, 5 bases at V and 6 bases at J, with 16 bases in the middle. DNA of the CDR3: TGTGCCAGCAGTCCCCGGTCAATCCTTTCTGAAGCTTTCTTT. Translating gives CASSPRSILSEAFF.

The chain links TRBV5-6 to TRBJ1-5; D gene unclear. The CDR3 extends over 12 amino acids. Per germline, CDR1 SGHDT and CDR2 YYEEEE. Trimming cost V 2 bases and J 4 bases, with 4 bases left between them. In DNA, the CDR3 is TGTGCCAGCAGCTTCCAGAATCAGCCCCAGCATTTT. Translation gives CASSFQNQPQHF.

CDR3 bases: TGTGCCAGCAGCCGACAACAAGAGACCCAGTACTTC. It specifies CASSRQQETQYF. This chain joins TRBV5-4 and TRBJ2-5, with D unresolved. The CDR3 is made up of 12 amino acids. Germline loops: CDR1 SGHNT, CDR2 YYREEE (reference sequence). V dropped 4 bases and J dropped 2 bases, with 6 bases sitting between them.

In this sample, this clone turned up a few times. The CDR3 here is CASRATRTEAFF. The CDR3 bases are TGTGCCAGCAGAGCCACTCGGACTGAAGCTTTCTTT. V is TRBV7-9 and J is TRBJ1-1; D unresolved. The germline gives CDR1 SEHNR, CDR2 FQNEAQ (reference sequence). The V end was cut by 6 bases, the J end by 5 bases, with 10 bases between. The CDR3 contains 12 residues.

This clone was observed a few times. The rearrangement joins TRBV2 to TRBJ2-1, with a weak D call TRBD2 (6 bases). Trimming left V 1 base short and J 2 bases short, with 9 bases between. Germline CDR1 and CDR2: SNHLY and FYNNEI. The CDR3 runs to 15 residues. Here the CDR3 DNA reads TGTGCCAGCAGTGAAGGGCGGGAACCCTACAATGAGCAGTTCTTC. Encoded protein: CASSEGREPYNEQFF.

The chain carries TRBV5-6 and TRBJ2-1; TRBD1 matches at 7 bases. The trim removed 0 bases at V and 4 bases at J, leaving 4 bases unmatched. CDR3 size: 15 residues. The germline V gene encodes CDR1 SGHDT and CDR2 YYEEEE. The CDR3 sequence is CASSLVAGGYNEQFF. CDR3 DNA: TGTGCCAGCAGCTTGGTGGCAGGGGGTTACAATGAGCAGTTCTTC.

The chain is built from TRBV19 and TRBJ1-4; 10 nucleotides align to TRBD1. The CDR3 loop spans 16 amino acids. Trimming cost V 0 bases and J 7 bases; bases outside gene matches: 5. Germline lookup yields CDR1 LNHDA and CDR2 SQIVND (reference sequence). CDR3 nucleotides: TGTGCCAGTAGTATAGATCCGACAGGGGGCCGTGAAAAACTGTTTTTT. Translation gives CASSIDPTGGREKLFF.